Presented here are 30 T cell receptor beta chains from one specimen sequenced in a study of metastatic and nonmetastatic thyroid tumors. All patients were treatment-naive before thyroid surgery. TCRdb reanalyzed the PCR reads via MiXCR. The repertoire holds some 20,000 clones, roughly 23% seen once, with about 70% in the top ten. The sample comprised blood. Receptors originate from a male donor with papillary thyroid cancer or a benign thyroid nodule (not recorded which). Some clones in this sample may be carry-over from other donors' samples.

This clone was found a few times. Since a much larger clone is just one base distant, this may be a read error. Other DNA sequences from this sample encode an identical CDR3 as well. The CDR3 here is CASSLYSGSYEQYF. CDR3 bases: TGTGCCAGCTCACTTTATTCGGGGAGCTACGAGCAGTACTTC. The chain combines TRBV18 with TRBJ2-7; maybe TRBD2 (5 bases). V was clipped by 4 bases and J by 3 bases, with 13 bases between them. Germline V CDR1 and CDR2: KGHSH, LQKENI. The CDR3 loop spans 14 amino acids.

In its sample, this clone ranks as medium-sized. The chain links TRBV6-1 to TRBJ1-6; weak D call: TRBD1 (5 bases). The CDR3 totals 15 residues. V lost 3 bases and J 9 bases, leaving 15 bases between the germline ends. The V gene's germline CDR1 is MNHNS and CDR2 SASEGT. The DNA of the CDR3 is TGTGCCAGCAGTGACGGGAGTCAAACAGGTTCACCCCTCCACTTT. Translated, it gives CASSDGSQTGSPLHF.

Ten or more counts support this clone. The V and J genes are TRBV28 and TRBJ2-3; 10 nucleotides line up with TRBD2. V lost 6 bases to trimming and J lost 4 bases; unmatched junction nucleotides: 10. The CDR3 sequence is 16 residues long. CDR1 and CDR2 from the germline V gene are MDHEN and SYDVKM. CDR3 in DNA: TGTGCCAGCAGCCCTCAAATAGCGGGAGGATCAGATACGCAGTATTTT. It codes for CASSPQIAGGSDTQYF.

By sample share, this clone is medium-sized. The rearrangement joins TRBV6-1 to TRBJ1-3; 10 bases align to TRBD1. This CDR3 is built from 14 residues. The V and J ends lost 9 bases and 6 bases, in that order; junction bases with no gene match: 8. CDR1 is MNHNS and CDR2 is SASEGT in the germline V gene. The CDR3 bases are TGTGCCAGTCGACAGGGGGCGAGAGAAAACACCATATATTTT. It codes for CASRQGARENTIYF.

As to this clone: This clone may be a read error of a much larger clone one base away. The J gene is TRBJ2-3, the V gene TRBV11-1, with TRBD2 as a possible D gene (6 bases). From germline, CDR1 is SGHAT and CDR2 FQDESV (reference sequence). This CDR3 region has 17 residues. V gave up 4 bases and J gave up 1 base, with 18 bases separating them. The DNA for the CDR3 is TGTGCCAGCAGCTCAGGAATGGCGGGAAGTCGCACAGATACGCAGTATTTT. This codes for CASSSGMAGSRTDTQYF.

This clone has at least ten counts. CDR3 loop: CATSAGGLAGVYSYNEQFF. The CDR3 coding sequence is TGTGCCACCAGTGCTGGGGGACTAGCGGGAGTTTACTCCTACAATGAGCAGTTCTTC. This chain uses TRBV24-1 with TRBJ2-1, with 14 bases identical to TRBD2. Germline V gives CDR1 KGHDR, CDR2 SFDVKD. The CDR3 length is 19 residues. Trimming took 5 bases from V and 0 from J; bases not matched to a gene: 8.

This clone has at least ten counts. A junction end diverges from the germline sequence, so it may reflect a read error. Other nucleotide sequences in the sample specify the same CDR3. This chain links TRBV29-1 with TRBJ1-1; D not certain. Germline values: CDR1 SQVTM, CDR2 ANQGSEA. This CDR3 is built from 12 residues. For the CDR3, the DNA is TGCAGCGTTGGGGCCCTTAGCACTGAAGCTTTTTTT. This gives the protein CSVGALSTEAFF.

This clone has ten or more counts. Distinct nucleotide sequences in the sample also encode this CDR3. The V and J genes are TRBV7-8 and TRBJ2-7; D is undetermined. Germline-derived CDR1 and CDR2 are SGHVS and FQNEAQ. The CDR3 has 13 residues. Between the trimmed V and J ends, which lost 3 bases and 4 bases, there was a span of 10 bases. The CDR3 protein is CASSFEAAYEQYF. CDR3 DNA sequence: TGTGCCAGCAGCTTTGAGGCTGCATACGAGCAGTACTTC.

The CDR3 here is CSAERAAGADTQYF. Here the CDR3 DNA reads TGCAGTGCCGAGAGGGCGGCGGGAGCAGATACGCAGTATTTT. The chain has TRBV20-1 and TRBJ2-3; TRBD2 agrees at 7 bases. V lost 6 bases and J lost 4; bases outside the gene matches: 10. This CDR3 is 14 amino acids long. Germline V gene sequence: CDR1 DFQATT, CDR2 SNEGSKA (reference sequence).

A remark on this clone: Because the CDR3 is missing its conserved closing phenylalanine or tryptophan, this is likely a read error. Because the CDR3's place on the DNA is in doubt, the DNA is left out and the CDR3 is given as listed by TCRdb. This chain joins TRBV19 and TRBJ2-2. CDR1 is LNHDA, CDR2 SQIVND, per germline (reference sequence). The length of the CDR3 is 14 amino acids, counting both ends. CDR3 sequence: CASSAQANTGELLC.

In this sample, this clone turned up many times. The CDR3 loop reads CASSSETGGNSPLHF. CDR3 sequence (DNA): TGTGCCAGCAGCTCCGAGACAGGGGGGAATTCACCCCTCCACTTT. The chain joins TRBV7-9 to TRBJ1-6; 9 positions match TRBD1. The V gene's germline CDR1 is SEHNR and CDR2 FQNEAQ (reference sequence). The length of the CDR3 is 15 residues. The ends lost 4 bases at V and 7 bases at J; junction bases unmatched: 5.

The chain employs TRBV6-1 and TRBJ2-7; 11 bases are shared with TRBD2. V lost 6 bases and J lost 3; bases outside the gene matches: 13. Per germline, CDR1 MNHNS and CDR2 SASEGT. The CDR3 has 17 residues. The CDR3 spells CASSETSPGTSGYEQYF. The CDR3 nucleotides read TGTGCCAGCAGCGAGACCTCCCCCGGGACTAGCGGCTACGAGCAGTACTTC.

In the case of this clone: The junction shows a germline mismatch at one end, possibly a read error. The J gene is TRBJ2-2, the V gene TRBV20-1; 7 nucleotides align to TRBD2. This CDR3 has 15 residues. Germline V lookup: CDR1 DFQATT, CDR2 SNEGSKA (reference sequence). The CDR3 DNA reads TGCAGTGCTAGAGAGGGGGGGAGTCGCGCCGGTGAGCTGTTTTTT. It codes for CSAREGGSRAGELFF.

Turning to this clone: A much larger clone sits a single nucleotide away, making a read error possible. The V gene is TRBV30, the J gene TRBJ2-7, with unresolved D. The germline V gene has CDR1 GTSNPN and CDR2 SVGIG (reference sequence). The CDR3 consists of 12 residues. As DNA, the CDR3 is TGTGCCTGGAGTGTCCCATTATACGAGCAGTGCTTC. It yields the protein CAWSVPLYEQCF.

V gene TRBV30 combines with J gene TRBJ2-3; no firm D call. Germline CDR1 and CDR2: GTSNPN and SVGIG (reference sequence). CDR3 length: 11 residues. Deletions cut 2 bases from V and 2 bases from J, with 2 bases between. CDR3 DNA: TGTGCCTGGAGTTCCACAGATACGCAGTATTTT. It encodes CAWSSTDTQYF.

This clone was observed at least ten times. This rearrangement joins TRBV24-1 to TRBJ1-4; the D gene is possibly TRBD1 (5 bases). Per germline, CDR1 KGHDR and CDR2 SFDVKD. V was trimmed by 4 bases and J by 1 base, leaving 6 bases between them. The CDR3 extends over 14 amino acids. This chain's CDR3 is CATSEGGTNEKLFF. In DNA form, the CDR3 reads TGTGCCACCAGTGAGGGGGGAACTAATGAAAAACTGTTTTTT.

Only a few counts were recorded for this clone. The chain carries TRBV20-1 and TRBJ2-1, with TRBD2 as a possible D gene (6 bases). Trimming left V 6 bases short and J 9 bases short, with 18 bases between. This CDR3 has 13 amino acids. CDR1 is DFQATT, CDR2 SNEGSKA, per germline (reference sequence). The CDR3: CSATQGLGGEQFF. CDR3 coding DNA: TGCAGTGCCACGCAAGGACTGGGAGGTGAGCAGTTCTTC.

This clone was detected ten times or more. The CDR3 DNA is TGTGCCAGCACTACAGGGTCCTCTGGAAACACCATATATTTT. It encodes CASTTGSSGNTIYF. The chain employs TRBV28 and TRBJ1-3, with D maybe TRBD1 (6 bases). The CDR3 contains 14 residues. The germline CDR1 and CDR2 sequences are MDHEN and SYDVKM. The V gene lost 7 bases and the J gene lost 0 bases, with 10 bases spanning the gap.

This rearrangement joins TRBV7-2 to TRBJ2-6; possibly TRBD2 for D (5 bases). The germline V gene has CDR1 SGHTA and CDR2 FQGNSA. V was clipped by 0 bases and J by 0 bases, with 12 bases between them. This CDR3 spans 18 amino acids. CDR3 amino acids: CASSLAGSRTSGANVLTF. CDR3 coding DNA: TGTGCCAGCAGCTTAGCAGGGAGCCGAACCTCTGGGGCCAACGTCCTGACTTTC.

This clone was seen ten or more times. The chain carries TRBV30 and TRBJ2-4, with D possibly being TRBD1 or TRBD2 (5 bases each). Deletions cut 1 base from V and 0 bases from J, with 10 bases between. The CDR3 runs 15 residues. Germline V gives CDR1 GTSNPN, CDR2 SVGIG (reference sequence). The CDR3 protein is CAWSGGTLAKNIQYF. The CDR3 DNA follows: TGTGCCTGGAGTGGGGGGACCTTAGCCAAAAACATTCAGTACTTC.

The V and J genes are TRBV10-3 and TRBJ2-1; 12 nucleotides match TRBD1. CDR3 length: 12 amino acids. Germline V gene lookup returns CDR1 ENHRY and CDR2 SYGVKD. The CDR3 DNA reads TGTAGCGCGGGACAGGGGGCTAGTGAGCAGTTCTTC. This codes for CSAGQGASEQFF.

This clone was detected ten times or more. CDR3 sequence reads: CASRRNTGGIYGYTF. In nucleotides, the CDR3 is TGTGCCAGTAGAAGAAATACAGGGGGAATATATGGCTACACCTTC. V and J are TRBV19 and TRBJ1-2, with 8 bases that match TRBD1. CDR3 length equals 15 residues. The germline CDR1 and CDR2 sequences are LNHDA and SQIVND (reference sequence). The junction had 11 bases not matched to a gene; V was cut back by 6 bases and J by 5 bases.

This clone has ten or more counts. The DNA of the CDR3 is TGTGCCAGCAATGGCTACAGGGACAGCACTGAAGCTTTCTTT. Encoded protein: CASNGYRDSTEAFF. The V gene is TRBV25-1, the J gene TRBJ1-1; TRBD1 aligns across 7 bases. This CDR3 is 14 amino acids long. With 7 bases clipped from V and 4 bases from J, the junction kept 9 bases outside the gene matches. Germline lookup yields CDR1 MGHDK and CDR2 SYGVNS.

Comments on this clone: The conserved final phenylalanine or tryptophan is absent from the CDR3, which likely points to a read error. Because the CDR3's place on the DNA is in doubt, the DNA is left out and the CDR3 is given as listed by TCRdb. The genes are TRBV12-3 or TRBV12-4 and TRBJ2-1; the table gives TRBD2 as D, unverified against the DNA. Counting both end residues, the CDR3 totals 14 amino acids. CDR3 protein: CASSRDSGYNEHFV.

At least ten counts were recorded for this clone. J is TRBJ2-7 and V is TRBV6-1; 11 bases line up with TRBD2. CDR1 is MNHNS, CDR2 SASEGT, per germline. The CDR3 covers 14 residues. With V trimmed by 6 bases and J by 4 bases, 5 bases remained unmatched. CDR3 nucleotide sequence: TGTGCCAGCAGACCCGGGACTAGCGGTTACGAGCAGTACTTC. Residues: CASRPGTSGYEQYF.

The CDR3 nucleotides are TGCGCCAGCAGCTTGGTTGTAGGGGACTATGGCTACACCTTC. It translates to CASSLVVGDYGYTF. The rearrangement links TRBV5-1 to TRBJ1-2; possible D gene TRBD1, 5 bases. The V and J ends lost 0 bases and 3 bases respectively, with 9 bases between them. There are 14 residues in the CDR3. Germline V gene lookup returns CDR1 SGHRS and CDR2 YFSETQ.

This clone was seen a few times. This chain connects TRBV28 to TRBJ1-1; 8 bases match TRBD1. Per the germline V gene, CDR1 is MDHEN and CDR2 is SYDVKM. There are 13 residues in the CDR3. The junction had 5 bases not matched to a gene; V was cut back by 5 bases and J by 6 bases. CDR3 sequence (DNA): TGTGCCAGCAGTCTCACAGGGGGACCTGAAGCTTTCTTT. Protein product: CASSLTGGPEAFF.

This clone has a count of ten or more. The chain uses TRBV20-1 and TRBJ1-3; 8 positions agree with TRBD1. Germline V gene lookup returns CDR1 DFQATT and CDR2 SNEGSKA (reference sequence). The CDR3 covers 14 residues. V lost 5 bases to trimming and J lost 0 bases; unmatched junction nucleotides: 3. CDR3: CSAEDRDSGNTIYF. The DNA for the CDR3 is TGCAGTGCTGAGGACAGGGACTCTGGAAACACCATATATTTT.

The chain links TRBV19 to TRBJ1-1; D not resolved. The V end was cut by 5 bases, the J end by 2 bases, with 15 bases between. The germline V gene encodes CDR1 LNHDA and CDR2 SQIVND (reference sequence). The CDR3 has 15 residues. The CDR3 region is CASSSWGYLNTEAFF. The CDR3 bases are TGTGCCAGTAGTTCCTGGGGATACCTTAACACTGAAGCTTTCTTT. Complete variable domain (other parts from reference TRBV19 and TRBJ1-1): DGGITQSPKYLFRKEGQNVTLSCEQNLNHDAMYWYRQDPGQGLRLIYYSQIVNDFQKGDIAEGYSVSREKKESFPLTVTSAQKNPTAFYLCASSSWGYLNTEAFFGQGTRLTVV.

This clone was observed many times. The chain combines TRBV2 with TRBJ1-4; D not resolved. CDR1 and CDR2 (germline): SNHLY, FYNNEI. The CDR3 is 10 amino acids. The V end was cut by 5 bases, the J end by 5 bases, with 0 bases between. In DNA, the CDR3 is TGTGCCAGCAGTAATGAAAAACTGTTTTTT. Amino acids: CASSNEKLFF.